This is a list of T cell receptor beta chains from one sample in a study of cytomegalovirus exposure and HLA in healthy donors. Assay used: immunoSEQ multiplex PCR; TCRdb lists only in-frame clones, some missing. The table for this sample gives 150,000 to 200,000 clones. Material for sequencing was PBMCs. All receptors derive from a woman aged 18 to 35 in good health and CMV-seropositive. CDR3s include the opening cysteine and the closing phenylalanine or tryptophan. A D gene is named only where the DNA matches it firmly.

v_gene: TRBV18
j_gene: TRBJ2-1
d_gene: -
CDR3aa: CASSQSTGYNEQFF
CDR3nt: TGTGCCAGCTCACAGTCGACGGGCTACAATGAGCAGTTCTTC

v_gene: TRBV18
j_gene: TRBJ1-2
d_gene: -
CDR3aa: CASSKGGDFYGYTF
CDR3nt: TGTGCCAGCTCCAAAGGGGGAGACTTTTATGGCTACACCTTC

v_gene: TRBV7-9
j_gene: TRBJ1-1
d_gene: -
CDR3aa: CASSSWGVNTEAFF
CDR3nt: TGTGCCAGCAGCTCCTGGGGGGTGAACACTGAAGCTTTCTTT

v_gene: TRBV6-6
j_gene: TRBJ1-2
d_gene: -
CDR3aa: CASSYSRGTNYGYTF
CDR3nt: TGTGCCAGCAGTTACTCACGGGGGACTAACTATGGCTACACCTTC

v_gene: TRBV7-8
j_gene: TRBJ1-2
d_gene: -
CDR3aa: CASSSYKIAPGSKAGGYTF
CDR3nt: TGTGCCAGCAGCTCTTATAAAATTGCTCCGGGCTCTAAAGCGGGGGGCTACACCTTC

v_gene: TRBV12-5
j_gene: TRBJ2-2
d_gene: -
CDR3aa: CASGLVRPDYQNTGELFF
CDR3nt: TGTGCTAGTGGTTTGGTACGTCCGGACTACCAGAACACCGGGGAGCTGTTTTTT

v_gene: TRBV6-5
j_gene: TRBJ1-3
d_gene: -
CDR3aa: CATVGASGNTIYF
CDR3nt: TGTGCCACTGTGGGGGCCTCTGGAAACACCATATATTTT

v_gene: TRBV6-5
j_gene: TRBJ2-3
d_gene: TRBD1
CDR3aa: CASSYSSGQGAKQYF
CDR3nt: TGTGCCAGCAGTTACTCTTCCGGACAGGGGGCCAAGCAGTATTTT

v_gene: TRBV9
j_gene: TRBJ1-5
d_gene: TRBD1
CDR3aa: CASSVGQGGTQPQHF
CDR3nt: TGTGCCAGCAGCGTTGGACAGGGGGGTACTCAGCCCCAGCATTTT

v_gene: TRBV7-9
j_gene: TRBJ2-2
d_gene: TRBD2
CDR3aa: CASSPPGLAAGELFF
CDR3nt: TGTGCCAGCAGCCCCCCGGGACTAGCGGCCGGGGAGCTGTTTTTT

v_gene: TRBV18
j_gene: TRBJ1-4
d_gene: -
CDR3aa: CASSPTATNEKLFF
CDR3nt: TGTGCCAGCTCACCGACAGCAACTAATGAAAAACTGTTTTTT

v_gene: TRBV7-9
j_gene: TRBJ1-1
d_gene: TRBD1
CDR3aa: CASSRQGRDTEAFF
CDR3nt: TGTGCCAGCAGCCGACAGGGAAGAGACACTGAAGCTTTCTTT

v_gene: TRBV5-8
j_gene: TRBJ1-5
d_gene: TRBD1
CDR3aa: CASSRPGQLIYSNQPQHF
CDR3nt: TGTGCCAGCAGCAGACCGGGACAGCTCATTTATAGCAATCAGCCCCAGCATTTT

v_gene: TRBV6-1
j_gene: TRBJ1-6
d_gene: -
CDR3aa: CASRLSGVNSPLHF
CDR3nt: TGTGCCAGCAGACTTTCAGGGGTGAATTCACCCCTCCACTTT